This T cell receptor beta chain was identified in a study of human T cells and chemical hapten exposure. The overall study: Read at 6 days, the patch tests placed 0.01% DPC on the upper back.

Time point defined: patch test 1, 2 weeks after DPC sensitization. The sample's treatment: therapeutic diphenylcyclopropenone sensitization with weekly scalp DPC. From whole blood left unfractionated, total RNA was extracted. This clonotype was observed a few times. TCRdb processed the RACE reads anew with MiXCR; each CDR3 protein has one entry. This sample has 180,000 or so distinct CDR3 sequences, with about 14% found just once. This clonotype was obtained from a woman aged 25 to 39 with alopecia areata. Some clones in this sample may be carry-over from other donors' samples. This sample comprised whole blood, obtained in connection with sensitization to the hapten diphenylcyclopropenone (DPC).

CDR3 in DNA: TGTGCCAGCAGTATACTAAGAGGCGGGACTAGCACAGATACGCAGTATTTT. This translates into CASSILRGGTSTDTQYF. V gene TRBV28 combines with J gene TRBJ2-3; possible D gene TRBD2, 6 bases. This CDR3 has 17 residues. CDR1 and CDR2 (germline): MDHEN, SYDVKM. Deletions cut 5 bases from V and 0 bases from J, with 18 bases between.